The sequence of this TCR beta chain was determined in a study of early T cells in non-severe SARS-CoV-2 infection. Across the study: Chains from this unsorted whole-blood bulk RNA could not be paired. Study-wide results and caveats: Lookups in VDJdb leaned toward anti-spike CD8 responses and missed private and CD4 specificities.

This clonotype showed up just a few times. Its antigen is unknown. The CDR3 extends over 17 amino acids. CDR1 is LGHNT, CDR2 FRNRAP, per germline. Trimming at V came to 0 bases and at J to 7 bases, leaving 7 bases not matched to a gene. Each cDNA molecule carried a unique molecular identifier. TCRdb reanalysed the 5' RACE reads using MiXCR and keeps one entry per CDR3 protein. The sample contains more than 55,000 distinct CDR3 sequences, 3.5% to 6% of which appear only once. Sequencing was performed on whole blood, taken at baseline. This clonotype was obtained from an adult who was a healthcare worker with PCR-confirmed SARS-CoV-2 infection or an uninfected control (not recorded which). The donor label of this sample is uncertain. This chain joins TRBV12-5 and TRBJ2-3; 13 bases are a match to TRBD2. CDR3 DNA: TGTGCTAGTGGTTTGGTAACAACTAGCGGGGGGGCGAATACGCAGTATTTT. Encoded protein: CASGLVTTSGGANTQYF.